What follows are 12 T cell receptor beta chains derived from one specimen sequenced in a study of T cell responses to AZD1222 COVID-19 vaccine (dated by TCRdb to the early 2020s). The library came from the immunoSEQ multiplex PCR assay. The table comes from immuneACCESS by way of TCRdb, which keeps in-frame sequences with V and J called. Part of the clones is missing from these tables; in studies checked, under half for an unresolved V gene and the rest for unknown reasons. For this sample there are fewer than 180,000 clones; approximately 94% appear just once. The ten biggest clones cover roughly 1.2% of the sample. This specimen's time point label, per the study, means: baseline before first vaccination. The material sequenced was peripheral blood, taken on day 0 of AZD1222 vaccination. These receptor sequences come from an adult in good health.

This clone occurred once. This chain connects TRBV27 to TRBJ1-1, with TRBD1 matching over 7 bases. The germline V gene encodes CDR1 MNHEY and CDR2 SMNVEV (reference sequence). CDR3 length: 13 amino acids. V lost 6 bases and J lost 0; bases outside the gene matches: 1. In nucleotides, the CDR3 is TGTGCCAGCAGGGGACAGTTGAACACTGAAGCTTTCTTT. Residues: CASRGQLNTEAFF.

The chain joins TRBV4-1 to TRBJ2-2; D is tentatively TRBD1 or TRBD2 (6 bases each). V was pared by 4 bases and J by 0 bases, with 24 bases between. CDR1 and CDR2 (germline): MGHRA, YSYEKL. This CDR3 has 20 amino acids. DNA of the CDR3: TGCGCCAGCAGCCCTCTACTGGGGGGCGCCGTTACGACGAACACCGGGGAGCTGTTTTTT. This sequence encodes CASSPLLGGAVTTNTGELFF.

The chain recombines TRBV9 with TRBJ1-2; no firm D call. V shed 0 bases and J shed 0 bases, with 6 bases lying between them. Per the germline V gene, CDR1 is SGDLS and CDR2 is YYNGEE. This CDR3 is built from 14 residues. CDR3 sequence reads: CASSVATANYGYTF. Written as DNA, the CDR3 is TGTGCCAGCAGCGTAGCTACGGCTAACTATGGCTACACCTTC. The variable domain in full, completed from reference TRBV9 and TRBJ1-2, reads DSGVTQTPKHLITATGQRVTLRCSPRSGDLSVYWYQQSLDQGLQFLIQYYNGEERAKGNILERFSAQQFPDLHSELNLSSLELGDSALYFCASSVATANYGYTFGSGTRLTVV.

This clone showed up just a few times. V is TRBV6-1 and J is TRBJ1-4, with TRBD1 identical over 11 bases. CDR1 MNHNS and CDR2 SASEGT come from the germline V gene. The CDR3 is 17 residues long. V dropped 0 bases and J dropped 8; count of bases not matched to a gene: 8. CDR3 bases: TGTGCCAGCAGTGAAGCCGTATCCGGGACAGGGGGAGAAAAACTGTTTTTT. Amino acid sequence: CASSEAVSGTGGEKLFF.

The CDR3 DNA is TGTGCCACCAGTGACCAGACTAGCGGCTCCTACAATGAGCAGTTCTTC. It yields the protein CATSDQTSGSYNEQFF. V and J are TRBV24-1 and TRBJ2-1; 9 bases line up with TRBD2. Trimming at V came to 4 bases and at J to 0 bases, leaving 3 bases not matched to a gene. The CDR3 runs to 16 residues. Germline CDR1 reads KGHDR; CDR2 reads SFDVKD.

The chain employs TRBV5-4 and TRBJ1-2; tentative D call: TRBD1 (6 bases). Germline assignment: CDR1 SGHNT and CDR2 YYREEE (reference sequence). This CDR3 has 12 residues. V lost 4 bases and J 4 bases, leaving 8 bases between the germline ends. The CDR3: CASSPDSYGYTF. The CDR3 DNA reads as TGTGCCAGCAGCCCGGACAGCTATGGCTACACCTTC.

This clone was seen only a few times. The chain joins TRBV7-6 to TRBJ2-5, with 9 bases aligning to TRBD2. Germline V gene lookup returns CDR1 SGHVS and CDR2 FNYEAQ. CDR3 size: 16 residues. V was pared by 5 bases and J by 4 bases, with 11 bases of the junction left unmatched. The CDR3 reads CASSPRGSGGIETQYF. The CDR3 nucleotides read TGTGCCAGCAGCCCTCGGGGTAGCGGGGGAATAGAGACCCAGTACTTC.

V is TRBV11-2 and J is TRBJ1-1, with D perhaps matching TRBD1 (6 bases). The V gene lost 5 bases and the J gene lost 8 bases, with 15 bases spanning the gap. The CDR3 is 13 residues long. From germline, CDR1 is SGHAT and CDR2 FQNNGV. The CDR3 DNA reads TGTGCCAGCAGCCTTCTTACCGGGACAGAAGCTTTCTTT. Protein: CASSLLTGTEAFF.

This rearrangement joins TRBV27 to TRBJ1-3; the D is unclear. Trimming pared 5 bases from V and 2 bases from J, leaving 13 bases between. This CDR3 region has 15 residues. Germline V lookup: CDR1 MNHEY, CDR2 SMNVEV (reference sequence). The CDR3 region has the DNA TGTGCCAGCAGTCTGACCCCCGAAGCTGGAAACACCATATATTTT. Translating gives CASSLTPEAGNTIYF.

The chain couples TRBV5-1 to TRBJ1-2; the D is unclear. With 5 bases removed from V and 6 bases from J, the gap between germline ends came to 20 bases. In germline, CDR1 is SGHRS, CDR2 YFSETQ. The CDR3 is 15 amino acids. CDR3 residues: CASSRGDPDRDGYTF. DNA of the CDR3: TGCGCCAGCAGTCGCGGGGATCCGGATAGAGATGGCTACACCTTC. Full variable domain (outside the CDR3, taken from reference TRBV5-1 and TRBJ1-2): KAGVTQTPRYLIKTRGQQVTLSCSPISGHRSVSWYQQTPGQGLQFLFEYFSETQRNKGNFPGRFSGRQFSNSRSEMNVSTLELGDSALYLCASSRGDPDRDGYTFGSGTRLTVV.

The chain couples TRBV29-1 to TRBJ1-5; D not resolved. There are 13 residues in the CDR3. Germline CDR1 SQVTM, CDR2 ANQGSEA. V was trimmed by 8 bases and J by 0 bases, leaving 11 bases between them. The CDR3: CSNITTSNQPQHF. The CDR3 DNA is TGCAGCAACATAACAACTAGCAATCAGCCCCAGCATTTT.

Only one count was recorded for this clone. This chain uses TRBV28 with TRBJ1-5; D not certain. This CDR3 has 15 residues. V lost 3 bases to trimming and J lost 5 bases, with 14 bases between them. In germline, CDR1 is MDHEN, CDR2 SYDVKM. The CDR3 DNA sequence: TGTGCCAGCAGTTTCCTAGCAGGCCCTTATCAGCCCCAGCATTTT. This codes for CASSFLAGPYQPQHF. Full variable domain (remainder filled in from reference TRBV28 and TRBJ1-5): DVKVTQSSRYLVKRTGEKVFLECVQDMDHENMFWYRQDPGLGLRLIYFSYDVKMKEKGDIPEGYSVSREKKERFSLILESASTNQTSMYLCASSFLAGPYQPQHFGDGTRLSIL.